These T cell receptor beta chains were read from a single sample in a study of regulatory T cells in long-lasting Graves disease. TCRdb analysed the multiplex PCR reads with MiXCR anew, one entry per CDR3 protein. This table holds fewer than 650,000 distinct CDR3 sequences, about 16% found once. This same sample was also taken into another study, of T cells in Graves' hyperthyroidism and ophthalmopathy.

Here the sequenced sample was peripheral blood mononuclear cells (PBMCs), taken at new diagnosis, from a patient treated with antithyroid drugs. These receptors were collected from a woman under 40 with Graves disease. CDR3s include the opening cysteine and the closing phenylalanine or tryptophan. The D gene is left open where the match is weak. Clone size is given for some rows only: seen once, a few or many times, or a class if the clone is expanded.

>.|TRBJ2-1|14|TRBV7-9|TRBD2
CASSPGLASIEQFF
TGTGCCAGCAGCCCTGGACTAGCCTCCATCGAGCAGTTCTTC
>few|TRBJ2-6|17|TRBV25-1|.
CASSPSGKGLGANVLTF
TGTGCCAGCAGTCCGAGCGGCAAGGGGCTCGGGGCCAACGTCCTGACTTTC
>many|TRBJ1-5|14|TRBV15|TRBD1
CATSNRGGNQPQHF
TGTGCCACCAGCAACAGGGGAGGTAATCAGCCCCAGCATTTT
>.|TRBJ2-1|12|TRBV11-2|.
CASSSGRKEQFF
TGTGCCAGCAGCTCCGGCAGGAAAGAGCAGTTCTTC
>many|TRBJ2-5|15|TRBV7-2|TRBD2
CASSVGLADQETQYF
TGTGCCAGCAGCGTGGGACTAGCGGACCAAGAGACCCAGTACTTC
>many|TRBJ2-1|16|TRBV28|.
CASSFSRTDGDNEQFF
TGTGCCAGCAGTTTTTCTAGGACGGACGGGGACAATGAGCAGTTCTTC
>.|TRBJ2-7|12|TRBV6-1|.
CASSPVRDEQYF
TGTGCCAGCAGCCCCGTCCGGGACGAGCAGTACTTC
>many|TRBJ1-1|14|TRBV18|.
CASSPGQQNTEAFF
TGTGCCAGCTCACCGGGGCAGCAGAACACTGAAGCTTTCTTT
>.|TRBJ2-2|14|TRBV5-5|.
CASSFGSETGELFF
TGTGCCAGCAGCTTTGGGTCTGAAACCGGGGAGCTGTTTTTT
>many|TRBJ1-1|10|TRBV29-1|.
CSVRQAEAFF
TGCAGCGTCCGTCAGGCTGAAGCTTTCTTT
>.|TRBJ1-1|12|TRBV29-1|.
CSIAGWVTEAFF
TGCAGCATTGCTGGGTGGGTCACTGAAGCTTTCTTT
>.|TRBJ1-1|15|TRBV12-3/TRBV12-4|.
CASSPTLTSRTEAFF
TGTGCCAGCAGTCCTACGCTGACCTCAAGGACTGAAGCTTTCTTT
>.|TRBJ2-1|17|TRBV7-9|.
CASSQPGSPYSKDEQFF
TGTGCCAGCAGCCAGCCGGGAAGTCCATACTCTAAGGATGAGCAGTTCTTC
>few|TRBJ2-5|15|TRBV29-1|.
CSVELMTGRSSAQYF
TGCAGCGTTGAATTAATGACAGGTCGATCGTCGGCCCAGTACTTC
>.|TRBJ1-1|17|TRBV13|.
CASSLRGRYQPRDTAFF
TGTGCCAGCAGCTTAAGGGGTCGGTACCAACCGCGGGATACAGCTTTCTTT
>.|TRBJ2-5|14|TRBV7-6|.
CASSWLDYQETQYF
TGTGCCAGCAGCTGGCTAGACTACCAAGAGACCCAGTACTTC
>.|TRBJ1-2|15|TRBV20-1|.
CSARAAGGRVGGYTF
TGCAGTGCTAGGGCCGCCGGGGGGCGCGTTGGGGGCTACACCTTC
>many|TRBJ2-1|13|TRBV11-3|.
CASTRGAGNEQFF
TGTGCCAGCACGAGGGGAGCTGGGAATGAGCAGTTCTTC
>few|TRBJ1-1|16|TRBV2|TRBD1
CASSHTGGWMGTEAFF
TGTGCCAGCAGTCATACAGGGGGCTGGATGGGCACTGAAGCTTTCTTT
>few|TRBJ1-1|14|TRBV5-4|TRBD1
CASSDDRVFTEAFF
TGTGCCAGCAGCGACGACAGGGTGTTCACTGAAGCTTTCTTT
>few|TRBJ2-5|19|TRBV20-1|TRBD2
CSASPFLTSERGRQETQYF
TGCAGTGCATCCCCTTTCTTGACTAGCGAACGAGGTCGCCAAGAGACCCAGTACTTC
>many|TRBJ2-4|13|TRBV5-1|.
CASSLDSLGIQYF
TGCGCCAGCAGCCTGGACTCGCTAGGCATTCAGTACTTC
>many|TRBJ2-5|16|TRBV28|TRBD1
CASSPFLGQGKETQYF
TGTGCCAGCAGTCCTTTCTTGGGACAGGGAAAAGAGACCCAGTACTTC
>few|TRBJ2-2|16|TRBV7-8|TRBD1
CASRPDRVLNTGELFF
TGTGCCAGCAGACCGGACAGGGTTTTAAACACCGGGGAGCTGTTTTTT
>many|TRBJ1-1|14|TRBV30|.
CAWSVLKMNTEAFF
TGTGCCTGGAGTGTACTGAAGATGAACACTGAAGCTTTCTTT
>many|TRBJ1-5|14|TRBV2|TRBD1
CASKTGGGNQPQHF
TGTGCCAGCAAGACAGGGGGAGGCAATCAGCCCCAGCATTTT
>many|TRBJ2-1|12|TRBV2|.
CASRRLVNEQFF
TGTGCCAGCAGGCGACTAGTCAATGAGCAGTTCTTC
>.|TRBJ2-5|16|TRBV6-1|.
CASSRTGGQFQETQYF
TGTGCCAGCAGCCGAACAGGCGGACAGTTCCAAGAGACCCAGTACTTC
>.|TRBJ2-1|16|TRBV11-3|TRBD2
CASSRVLAELYNEQFF
TGTGCCAGCAGCCGCGTACTAGCGGAACTCTACAATGAGCAGTTCTTC
>few|TRBJ2-2|13|TRBV28|.
CASSWAVPGELFF
TGTGCCAGCAGCTGGGCAGTCCCCGGGGAGCTGTTTTTT
>.|TRBJ2-1|18|TRBV20-1|TRBD2
CSARVLAGPEGKYNEQFF
TGCAGTGCTAGAGTTCTAGCGGGCCCTGAGGGAAAATACAATGAGCAGTTCTTC
>few|TRBJ2-7|16|TRBV18|.
CASSPVWRGKAYEQYF
TGTGCCAGCTCACCAGTCTGGCGCGGGAAGGCCTACGAGCAGTACTTC
>many|TRBJ1-1|13|TRBV30|.
CAWSVWGGTEAFF
TGTGCCTGGAGTGTATGGGGTGGAACTGAAGCTTTCTTT
>.|TRBJ1-1|13|TRBV20-1|.
CSARAAGSTEAFF
TGCAGTGCTAGAGCAGCGGGATCCACTGAAGCTTTCTTT
>.|TRBJ1-1|16|TRBV5-6|.
CASSLLAGPGTIEAFF
TGTGCCAGCAGCTTGTTGGCGGGACCGGGGACTATTGAAGCTTTCTTT
>.|TRBJ2-2|21|TRBV6-5|TRBD2
CASSYSIRGLAGGSSTGELFF
TGTGCCAGCAGTTACTCGATACGGGGACTAGCGGGAGGTAGTAGTACCGGGGAGCTGTTTTTT
>.|TRBJ2-1|14|TRBV19|TRBD2
CASSIGGRVVEQFF
TGTGCCAGTAGTATCGGCGGGAGAGTGGTTGAGCAGTTCTTC
>many|TRBJ1-2|12|TRBV2|.
CASIQGNYGYTF
TGTGCCAGCATCCAGGGAAACTATGGCTACACCTTC
>.|TRBJ1-1|14|TRBV18|.
CASSPGVTTNEAFF
TGTGCCAGCTCACCCGGGGTCACTACCAATGAAGCTTTCTTT
>many|TRBJ2-7|12|TRBV6-1|.
CASSDRIYEQYF
TGTGCCAGCAGTGACAGGATCTACGAGCAGTACTTC
>.|TRBJ2-7|11|TRBV28|.
CASSIDILQYF
TGTGCCAGCAGTATAGACATACTGCAGTACTTC
>many|TRBJ2-7|15|TRBV30|TRBD1
CAWRTGQGSFYEQYF
TGTGCCTGGAGGACGGGACAGGGGTCTTTCTACGAGCAGTACTTC
>many|TRBJ2-7|12|TRBV28|.
CASSGSSYEQYF
TGTGCCAGCAGTGGCAGTTCCTACGAGCAGTACTTC
>.|TRBJ2-7|12|TRBV28|.
CASSRYTYEQYF
TGTGCCAGCAGCAGGTATACCTACGAGCAGTACTTC
>many|TRBJ2-5|12|TRBV19|.
CASKGQRGTQYF
TGTGCCAGTAAGGGGCAGCGAGGGACCCAGTACTTC
>many|TRBJ2-5|13|TRBV10-3|.
CAISEGQQETQYF
TGTGCCATCAGTGAAGGGCAGCAAGAGACCCAGTACTTC
>few|TRBJ1-1|13|TRBV20-1|.
CSPLGWGGTEAFF
TGCAGTCCCTTGGGATGGGGAGGGACTGAAGCTTTCTTT
>many|TRBJ2-7|15|TRBV20-1|TRBD1
CSAREGGGQGLKQYF
TGCAGTGCTAGAGAGGGGGGCGGACAGGGGTTGAAGCAGTACTTC
>few|TRBJ1-5|12|TRBV28|.
CASSLTARPQHF
TGTGCCAGCAGTTTGACCGCTCGGCCCCAGCATTTT
>many|TRBJ2-7|17|TRBV7-9|.
CASSYTWPDPKSYEQYF
TGTGCCAGCAGCTACACCTGGCCCGACCCTAAATCCTACGAGCAGTACTTC
>many|TRBJ2-3|16|TRBV20-1|TRBD2
CSARGVASGSTDTQYF
TGCAGTGCTAGAGGGGTGGCTAGCGGGAGCACAGATACGCAGTATTTT
>few|TRBJ2-7|16|TRBV12-3/TRBV12-4|TRBD1
CASSLAGTGNRGEQYF
TGTGCCAGCAGTTTAGCGGGGACAGGGAATCGGGGCGAGCAGTACTTC
>.|TRBJ2-7|16|TRBV20-1|.
CGARDGPPWSGHEQYF
TGCGGTGCTAGAGACGGCCCCCCGTGGAGCGGCCACGAGCAGTACTTC
>many|TRBJ2-7|15|TRBV11-2|TRBD1
CASSPRGDRFYEQYF
TGTGCCAGCAGCCCCCGAGGGGACAGATTTTACGAGCAGTACTTC
>few|TRBJ2-1|13|TRBV5-1|.
CASSSRTNNEQFF
TGCGCCAGCAGCTCCAGGACCAACAATGAGCAGTTCTTC
>few|TRBJ1-2|16|TRBV7-9|TRBD1
CASSSSAGGAAYGYTF
TGTGCCAGCAGCTCCAGCGCAGGGGGCGCCGCCTATGGCTACACCTTC
>.|TRBJ2-7|16|TRBV3-1|.
CASSQERGRGSYEQYF
TGTGCCAGCAGCCAAGAAAGGGGCAGAGGCTCCTACGAGCAGTACTTC
>.|TRBJ1-1|16|TRBV14|.
CASSQVSGWTNTEAFF
TGTGCCAGCAGCCAAGTGTCAGGGTGGACGAACACTGAAGCTTTCTTT
>few|TRBJ2-1|15|TRBV25-1|TRBD1
CASSAGTELANEQFF
TGTGCCAGCAGTGCCGGGACAGAGTTAGCGAATGAGCAGTTCTTC
>many|TRBJ2-7|17|TRBV11-2|.
CASSLVSGTNPSYEQYF
TGTGCCAGCAGCTTAGTATCGGGGACCAACCCCTCCTACGAGCAGTACTTC